These T cell receptor beta chains were read from a single sample in a study of shared clonotypes between healthy human individuals. The repertoire was sequenced with immunoSEQ multiplex PCR; TCRdb's copy has only in-frame clones and lacks some. The sample contains approximately 350,000 clones, 95% to 97% of which appear only once. Sequencing used memory CD8+ T cells sorted from blood. The receptors originated from a man aged 25 to 45 in good health. The CDR3 runs from the conserved cysteine through the conserved F or W. The D gene is left open where the match is weak. Size values are once, few and many counts, or a class for expanded clones, and some rows have none.

clone_size: .; v_call: TRBV7-2; d_call: TRBD2; j_call: TRBJ2-7; cdr3_nt: TGTGCCAGCAGCTTAACTAGGCTAGCGGGAGACTACGAGCAGTACTTC; cdr3_aa: CASSLTRLAGDYEQYF
clone_size: once; v_call: TRBV30; d_call: .; j_call: TRBJ1-2; cdr3_nt: TGTGCCTGGAGTGGGGACAATGCTAACTATGGCTACACCTTC; cdr3_aa: CAWSGDNANYGYTF
clone_size: .; v_call: TRBV2; d_call: TRBD2; j_call: TRBJ2-7; cdr3_nt: TGTGCCAGCGGGAGGGACTACGCCTACGAGCAGTACTTC; cdr3_aa: CASGRDYAYEQYF
clone_size: .; v_call: TRBV9; d_call: TRBD1; j_call: TRBJ2-3; cdr3_nt: TGTGCCAGCAGCGGGGGACAGGGAAGCACAGATACGCAGTATTTT; cdr3_aa: CASSGGQGSTDTQYF
clone_size: .; v_call: TRBV5-1; d_call: .; j_call: TRBJ1-3; cdr3_nt: TGCGCCAGCAGCTTGGAGGGACGGAACTCTGGAAACACCATATATTTT; cdr3_aa: CASSLEGRNSGNTIYF
clone_size: .; v_call: TRBV15; d_call: .; j_call: TRBJ1-4; cdr3_nt: TGTGCCACCAGCCAACTGGGTGGGGGGAACCTTGGAAAACTGTTTTTT; cdr3_aa: CATSQLGGGNLGKLFF
clone_size: .; v_call: TRBV5-4; d_call: TRBD1; j_call: TRBJ1-1; cdr3_nt: TGTGCCAGCAGCTTACAGGGGGCGCCGAACACTGAAGCTTTCTTT; cdr3_aa: CASSLQGAPNTEAFF
clone_size: .; v_call: TRBV19; d_call: .; j_call: TRBJ2-7; cdr3_nt: TGTGCCAGTAGTATAGCGAGCGGGCTGGCCTACGAGCAGTACTTC; cdr3_aa: CASSIASGLAYEQYF
clone_size: .; v_call: TRBV25-1; d_call: .; j_call: TRBJ1-4; cdr3_nt: TGTGCCAGCAGCGCCCGACAGGCACCTAATGAAAAACTGTTTTTT; cdr3_aa: CASSARQAPNEKLFF
clone_size: .; v_call: TRBV6-6; d_call: TRBD1; j_call: TRBJ2-7; cdr3_nt: TGTGCCAGCAGTGCTGGGGGGACAGGGGCTCGCGAGCAGTACTTC; cdr3_aa: CASSAGGTGAREQYF
clone_size: .; v_call: TRBV5-4; d_call: .; j_call: TRBJ1-2; cdr3_nt: TGTGCCAGCAGCTTGAGTTTTAACTATGGCTACACCTTC; cdr3_aa: CASSLSFNYGYTF
clone_size: .; v_call: TRBV29-1; d_call: TRBD1; j_call: TRBJ1-2; cdr3_nt: TGCAGCGTTTGGTTAAGCGACAGGGGTGGAAGCTACACCTTC; cdr3_aa: CSVWLSDRGGSYTF
clone_size: .; v_call: TRBV19; d_call: .; j_call: TRBJ2-2; cdr3_nt: TGTGCCAGTAGTAGGGGGGGCCCGGGCACCGGGGAGCTGTTTTTT; cdr3_aa: CASSRGGPGTGELFF
clone_size: .; v_call: TRBV4-2; d_call: TRBD2; j_call: TRBJ2-3; cdr3_nt: TGTGCCAGCAGCCAAGAAGGCCATACTAGCGGGAGCACAGATACGCAGTATTTT; cdr3_aa: CASSQEGHTSGSTDTQYF
clone_size: .; v_call: TRBV19; d_call: TRBD1; j_call: TRBJ2-7; cdr3_nt: TGTGCCAGTAGTATGGGGACAGGCACCTACGAGCAGTACTTC; cdr3_aa: CASSMGTGTYEQYF
clone_size: .; v_call: TRBV13; d_call: .; j_call: TRBJ2-7; cdr3_nt: TGTGCCAGCAGCAAACGGTGGCCTGGCGGCTACGAGCAGTACTTC; cdr3_aa: CASSKRWPGGYEQYF
clone_size: .; v_call: TRBV4-1; d_call: .; j_call: TRBJ2-1; cdr3_nt: TGCGCCAGCAGCCTACCGGCCAGTGGGGAGCAGTTCTTC; cdr3_aa: CASSLPASGEQFF
clone_size: .; v_call: TRBV7-8; d_call: .; j_call: TRBJ2-3; cdr3_nt: TGTGCCAGCAGCTTTGCGTGGAGCACAGATACGCAGTATTTT; cdr3_aa: CASSFAWSTDTQYF
clone_size: few; v_call: TRBV20-1; d_call: .; j_call: TRBJ2-1; cdr3_nt: TGCAGTGCTAGCGGTTACAATGAGCAGTTCTTC; cdr3_aa: CSASGYNEQFF
clone_size: few; v_call: TRBV11-2; d_call: TRBD1; j_call: TRBJ2-5; cdr3_nt: TGTGCCAGCAGCTTAGAGGTCCCGGGACAGGGACAGACCCAGTACTTC; cdr3_aa: CASSLEVPGQGQTQYF
clone_size: .; v_call: TRBV5-1; d_call: TRBD1; j_call: TRBJ1-2; cdr3_nt: TGCGCCAGCAGCCAGGGACAGGGTATCTATGGCTACACCTTC; cdr3_aa: CASSQGQGIYGYTF
clone_size: .; v_call: TRBV2; d_call: TRBD2; j_call: TRBJ2-3; cdr3_nt: TGTGCCAGCAGGAGACTAGCGGGAGAGCTAGATACGCAGTATTTT; cdr3_aa: CASRRLAGELDTQYF
clone_size: .; v_call: TRBV19; d_call: .; j_call: TRBJ1-5; cdr3_nt: TGTGCCAGTAGTATAGGGGGGGCCAATCAGCCCCAGCATTTT; cdr3_aa: CASSIGGANQPQHF
clone_size: .; v_call: TRBV28; d_call: TRBD1; j_call: TRBJ1-5; cdr3_nt: TGTGCCAGCACCTCAGGAGGGACAGGGAATCAGCCCCAGCATTTT; cdr3_aa: CASTSGGTGNQPQHF
clone_size: .; v_call: TRBV7-2; d_call: .; j_call: TRBJ2-7; cdr3_nt: TGTGCCAGCAGCTTTTCGCCTTACAGGGCCTACGAGCAGTACTTC; cdr3_aa: CASSFSPYRAYEQYF
clone_size: .; v_call: TRBV6-5; d_call: TRBD2; j_call: TRBJ2-7; cdr3_nt: TGTGCCAGCAGAAAGCTAGCGGGCAATTACGAGCAGTACTTC; cdr3_aa: CASRKLAGNYEQYF
clone_size: .; v_call: TRBV10-3; d_call: .; j_call: TRBJ1-5; cdr3_nt: TGTGCCATCAGGCAGGGCAATCAGCCCCAGCATTTT; cdr3_aa: CAIRQGNQPQHF
clone_size: .; v_call: TRBV5-1; d_call: .; j_call: TRBJ2-7; cdr3_nt: TGCGCCAGCAGCTCATCAACTTATTCCCGGAACGAGCAGTACTTC; cdr3_aa: CASSSSTYSRNEQYF
clone_size: .; v_call: TRBV5-5; d_call: .; j_call: TRBJ1-5; cdr3_nt: TGTGCCAGCAGCCCAATTCAAGGGGATCAGCCCCAGCATTTT; cdr3_aa: CASSPIQGDQPQHF
clone_size: .; v_call: TRBV4-1; d_call: .; j_call: TRBJ2-7; cdr3_nt: TGCGCCAGCAGCCAAGATCCGCTAGCACGGAGTTACGAGCAGTACTTC; cdr3_aa: CASSQDPLARSYEQYF
clone_size: .; v_call: TRBV2; d_call: TRBD2; j_call: TRBJ2-5; cdr3_nt: TGTGCCAGCAGCCACGGACTAGCGGGAGTTGAAGAGACCCAGTACTTC; cdr3_aa: CASSHGLAGVEETQYF
clone_size: .; v_call: TRBV12-1; d_call: .; j_call: TRBJ1-4; cdr3_nt: TGTGCCAGCAGCTTAGGGACAGGGCAAGGAAATGAAAAACTGTTTTTT; cdr3_aa: CASSLGTGQGNEKLFF
clone_size: .; v_call: TRBV11-2; d_call: .; j_call: TRBJ1-6; cdr3_nt: TGTGCCAGCAATAGGGAAGGGGGTAACTCACCCCTCCACTTT; cdr3_aa: CASNREGGNSPLHF
clone_size: .; v_call: TRBV10-3; d_call: .; j_call: TRBJ1-5; cdr3_nt: TGTGCCATCAGTGAGGGTGGGAGCAATCAGCCCCAGCATTTT; cdr3_aa: CAISEGGSNQPQHF
clone_size: .; v_call: TRBV7-9; d_call: TRBD2; j_call: TRBJ2-5; cdr3_nt: TGTGCCAGCAGCCCTGGACTAGCGGGAGGGCCAGGAGAGACCCAGTACTTC; cdr3_aa: CASSPGLAGGPGETQYF
clone_size: once; v_call: TRBV5-1; d_call: .; j_call: TRBJ1-2; cdr3_nt: TGCGCCAGCAGCTTGACTAAAACAGGCATGAACGCCTATGGCTACACCTTC; cdr3_aa: CASSLTKTGMNAYGYTF
clone_size: .; v_call: TRBV5-1; d_call: .; j_call: TRBJ1-1; cdr3_nt: TGCGCCAGCAGCCCCGGGCCGAAGAACACTGAAGCTTTCTTT; cdr3_aa: CASSPGPKNTEAFF
clone_size: .; v_call: TRBV28; d_call: .; j_call: TRBJ1-5; cdr3_nt: TGTGCCAGCAGTTTGCCCCCCGGACTTAGGTGGAATCAGCCCCAGCATTTT; cdr3_aa: CASSLPPGLRWNQPQHF
clone_size: .; v_call: TRBV4-1; d_call: TRBD2; j_call: TRBJ2-7; cdr3_nt: TGCGCCAGCAGCCAATTGTCCTCACATCTCCAAGCGGGAGTCCCCTACGAGCAGTACTTC; cdr3_aa: CASSQLSSHLQAGVPYEQYF
clone_size: .; v_call: TRBV10-2; d_call: .; j_call: TRBJ2-7; cdr3_nt: TGCGCCAGCACGCCCCGGGCCAGAGCCTACGAGCAGTACTTC; cdr3_aa: CASTPRARAYEQYF
clone_size: once; v_call: TRBV4-1; d_call: TRBD2; j_call: TRBJ2-5; cdr3_nt: TGCGCCAGCAGCCAAACGATAGCTGCGGGAGCCTTCGCAACCCAAGAGACCCAGTACTTC; cdr3_aa: CASSQTIAAGAFATQETQYF
clone_size: .; v_call: TRBV10-2; d_call: TRBD2; j_call: TRBJ2-7; cdr3_nt: TGCGCCAGCAGTGAGTTCAGCGGGAGGGCCCTCTACGAGCAGTACTTC; cdr3_aa: CASSEFSGRALYEQYF
clone_size: .; v_call: TRBV10-3; d_call: .; j_call: TRBJ2-3; cdr3_nt: TGTGCCATCACAGATACGCAGTATTTT; cdr3_aa: CAITDTQYF
clone_size: .; v_call: TRBV28; d_call: TRBD1; j_call: TRBJ1-3; cdr3_nt: TGTGCCAGCAGGCGCGACAGGGGTTACTCTGGAAACACCATATATTTT; cdr3_aa: CASRRDRGYSGNTIYF
clone_size: .; v_call: TRBV6-5; d_call: .; j_call: TRBJ2-1; cdr3_nt: TGTGCCAGCAGTTACAAGCCTGGCCACTCCTACAATGAGCAGTTCTTC; cdr3_aa: CASSYKPGHSYNEQFF
clone_size: .; v_call: TRBV2; d_call: TRBD2; j_call: TRBJ2-7; cdr3_nt: TGTGCCAGCAGTGAAGTAGCGGGGGGAATTCGCGAGCAGTACTTC; cdr3_aa: CASSEVAGGIREQYF
clone_size: .; v_call: TRBV11-3; d_call: .; j_call: TRBJ2-7; cdr3_nt: TGTGCCAGCAGCTTAGGGAATTCCTACGAGCAGTACTTC; cdr3_aa: CASSLGNSYEQYF
clone_size: .; v_call: TRBV9; d_call: .; j_call: TRBJ2-5; cdr3_nt: TGTGCCAGCAGCGCTCCTAAGGGGACCCAGTACTTC; cdr3_aa: CASSAPKGTQYF
clone_size: .; v_call: TRBV5-4; d_call: TRBD1; j_call: TRBJ1-2; cdr3_nt: TGTGCCAGCAGCCTGTCCGGGACAGGGCGAGAGGGCTACACCTTC; cdr3_aa: CASSLSGTGREGYTF
clone_size: .; v_call: TRBV5-1; d_call: .; j_call: TRBJ2-5; cdr3_nt: TGCGCCAGCAGCCCCGGGCGGCCTGGAGAGACCCAGTACTTC; cdr3_aa: CASSPGRPGETQYF
clone_size: .; v_call: TRBV19; d_call: TRBD1; j_call: TRBJ1-2; cdr3_nt: TGTGCCAGTACCCCCGAATGGACAGGCTCCTATGGCTACACCTTC; cdr3_aa: CASTPEWTGSYGYTF